The clone carrying this TCR beta chain was seen more than once but under ten times. This entry is derived from a study of blood T cell repertoires in COVID-19. Sequencing was performed with immunoSEQ multiplex PCR; in TCRdb, only in-frame clones are kept and a portion is missing. This sample carries about 240,000 clones, 80% to 85% of them seen once, and the ten largest clones take 3.4%. The CDR3 loop spans 14 amino acids. Germline CDR1 MGHDK, CDR2 SYGVNS. Trimming removed 1 base at V and 7 bases at J, with 13 bases between. The sequenced sample was peripheral blood. J is TRBJ1-2 and V is TRBV25-1; D uncertain. The sequence was collected from a woman younger than 35 with acute or convalescent COVID-19. The CDR3 DNA follows: TGTGCCAGCAGTGAATGGGAGGGTTATGGTGGCTACACCTTC. Translated, it gives CASSEWEGYGGYTF.